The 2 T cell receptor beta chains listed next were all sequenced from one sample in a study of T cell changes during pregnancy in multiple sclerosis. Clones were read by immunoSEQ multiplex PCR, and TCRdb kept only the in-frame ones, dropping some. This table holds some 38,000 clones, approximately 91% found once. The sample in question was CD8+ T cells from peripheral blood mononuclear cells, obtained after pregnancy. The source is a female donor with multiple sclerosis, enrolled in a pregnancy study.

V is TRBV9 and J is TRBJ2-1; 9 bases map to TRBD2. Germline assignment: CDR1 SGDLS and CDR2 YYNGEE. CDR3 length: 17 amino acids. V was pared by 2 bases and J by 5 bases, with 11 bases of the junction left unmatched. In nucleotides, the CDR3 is TGTGCCAGCAGCGTTTCCCCAAGCGGGAGGTCGGACAATGAGCAGTTCTTC. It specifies CASSVSPSGRSDNEQFF.

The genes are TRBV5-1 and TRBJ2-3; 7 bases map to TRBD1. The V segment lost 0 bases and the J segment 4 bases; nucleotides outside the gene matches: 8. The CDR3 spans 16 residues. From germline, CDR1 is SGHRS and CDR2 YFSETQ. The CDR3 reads CASSLGQGAWADTQYF. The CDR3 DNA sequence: TGCGCCAGCAGCTTGGGACAGGGCGCGTGGGCAGATACGCAGTATTTT.